Shown below are 17 T cell receptor beta chains from a single sample sequenced in a study of Graves' ophthalmopathy and Graves' hyperthyroidism. TCR beta CDR3 amplification used RNA transcripts. Second-round multiplex PCR followed a first-round RT-PCR using HTBI primers. MiXCR was run by TCRdb on the multiplex PCR reads, yielding one entry per CDR3 protein. The table has some 750,000 distinct CDR3 sequences, 40% seen once. Sequenced input: peripheral blood. The origin of the receptors is an adult man with Graves' ophthalmopathy.

The chain employs TRBV12-3 or TRBV12-4 and TRBJ1-4; no clear D gene. V lost 6 bases and J 0 bases, leaving 8 bases between the germline ends. There are 14 residues in the CDR3. CDR3 bases: TGTGCCAGCAGGAGGCTAGCAACTAATGAAAAACTGTTTTTT. This codes for CASRRLATNEKLFF.

The chain is built from TRBV4-3 and TRBJ2-2; D is unclear. This CDR3 is built from 17 residues. The germline V and J ends were trimmed by 0 bases and 3 bases, with 14 bases remaining between them. Germline V gene lookup returns CDR1 LGHNA and CDR2 YSLEER. In DNA form, the CDR3 reads TGCGCCAGCAGCCAAGAGGCGTCCAGCTCATACACCGGGGAGCTGTTTTTT. Residues: CASSQEASSSYTGELFF.

Comments on this clonotype: An end of the junction differs from the germline gene, which may be a read error. This chain links TRBV7-9 with TRBJ2-7; unclear D gene. The CDR3 totals 14 residues. Germline values: CDR1 SEHNR, CDR2 FQNEAQ (reference sequence). The DNA for the CDR3 is TGTGCCAGAAGCTACGACGGAAGTTACTACGAGCAGTACTTC. Translated, it gives CARSYDGSYYEQYF. The full variable domain, rest sourced from reference TRBV7-9 and TRBJ2-7, is DTGVSQNPRHKITKRGQNVTFRCDPISEHNRLYWYRQTLGQGPEFLTYFQNEAQLEKSRLLSDRFSAERPKGSFSTLEIQRTEQGDSAMYLCARSYDGSYYEQYFGPGTRLTVT.

This clonotype has only a few counts. V usage is TRBV7-2 and J usage is TRBJ1-1; D is undetermined. Germline V lookup: CDR1 SGHTA, CDR2 FQGNSA. The CDR3 covers 14 residues. The V end lost 0 bases, the J end lost 4 bases, and 9 bases lay between the germline ends. CDR3 bases: TGTGCCAGCAGCTTAGCAGGTCGTAGCACTGAAGCTTTCTTT. As protein: CASSLAGRSTEAFF.

In its sample, this clonotype was seen a few times. The chain employs TRBV7-9 and TRBJ2-7, with 9 bases identical to TRBD2. This CDR3 comprises 18 residues. The V gene's germline CDR1 is SEHNR and CDR2 FQNEAQ (reference sequence). V shed 2 bases and J 4 bases; nucleotides not matched to a gene: 15. The CDR3 loop is CASSLLLAGAGGPYEQYF. CDR3 in DNA: TGTGCCAGCAGCTTACTCTTAGCTGGCGCGGGAGGGCCGTACGAGCAGTACTTC. Drawing the rest from reference TRBV7-9 and TRBJ2-7, the complete variable domain is DTGVSQNPRHKITKRGQNVTFRCDPISEHNRLYWYRQTLGQGPEFLTYFQNEAQLEKSRLLSDRFSAERPKGSFSTLEIQRTEQGDSAMYLCASSLLLAGAGGPYEQYFGPGTRLTVT.

The rearrangement uses TRBV9 and TRBJ1-2, with a possible D match to TRBD1 (5 bases). The V end was cut by 4 bases, the J end by 4 bases, with 11 bases between. The CDR3 has 13 residues. Germline V CDR1 and CDR2: SGDLS, YYNGEE. The CDR3 here is CASSLGDLYGYTF. Written as DNA, the CDR3 is TGTGCCAGCAGCCTCGGGGACCTCTATGGCTACACCTTC.

The rearrangement joins TRBV10-3 to TRBJ1-5, with TRBD1 matching over 8 bases. Trimming cost V 0 bases and J 5 bases; bases outside gene matches: 9. This CDR3 is built from 17 residues. Per the germline V gene, CDR1 is ENHRY and CDR2 is SYGVKD. The CDR3, as DNA: TGTGCCATCAGTGAGTCGGAAAGAGGCAGGGGGCATCAGCCCCAGCATTTT. It translates to CAISESERGRGHQPQHF.

Remarks on this clonotype: A much larger clone differs by one base, so this may be a read error. The chain recombines TRBV2 with TRBJ1-2, with 7 bases identical to TRBD1. The CDR3 runs to 13 residues. Trimming removed 9 bases from V and 7 bases from J; junction bases left unmatched: 11. CDR1 is SNHLY and CDR2 is FYNNEI in the germline V gene. CDR3 coding DNA: TGTGCCAGAAGGGGCAGGGGGGGAAGTGGCTACACCTTC. This sequence encodes CARRGRGGSGYTF.

This clonotype was counted ten times or more. V usage is TRBV19 and J usage is TRBJ1-5; no clear D gene. V lost 7 bases to trimming and J lost 0 bases, with 13 bases between them. The CDR3 is 15 amino acids. Germline CDR1 LNHDA, CDR2 SQIVND (reference sequence). CDR3 region: CASITAWGSNQPQHF. The CDR3 DNA sequence: TGTGCCAGTATAACAGCCTGGGGTAGCAATCAGCCCCAGCATTTT.

V and J are TRBV2 and TRBJ2-5, with D possibly matching TRBD2 (6 bases). The CDR3 runs 14 residues. The V end was cut by 2 bases, the J end by 9 bases, with 16 bases between. Germline V gene sequence: CDR1 SNHLY, CDR2 FYNNEI. CDR3 bases: TGTGCCAGCAGTGAATGGGACTCAAGGACACCCCAGTACTTC. The encoded protein is CASSEWDSRTPQYF.

The J gene is TRBJ1-3, the V gene TRBV25-1, with a weak D call TRBD1 (5 bases). The CDR3 has 16 amino acids. V was cut by 6 bases and J by 4 bases, with 19 bases left in between. Looked up from germline, CDR1 is MGHDK and CDR2 is SYGVNS. In nucleotides, the CDR3 is TGTGCCAGCAGCCAAGATCTTGGGGCCCCCGGAAACACCATATATTTT. As protein: CASSQDLGAPGNTIYF.

The DNA of the CDR3 is TGCGCCAGCAGCCAACATGCCGGGACATTCGGCAATCAGCCCCAGCATTTT. Encoded protein: CASSQHAGTFGNQPQHF. V is TRBV10-2 and J is TRBJ1-5; a possible D gene is TRBD1 (6 bases). Trimming cost V 6 bases and J 2 bases, with 20 bases left between them. Germline loops: CDR1 WSHSY, CDR2 SAAADI. CDR3 length: 17 residues.

A few counts support this clonotype. The chain employs TRBV6-1 and TRBJ2-7; possible D gene TRBD2, 6 bases. This CDR3 contains 13 residues. The V end was cut by 9 bases, the J end by 1 base, with 13 bases between. Germline-derived CDR1 and CDR2 are MNHNS and SASEGT. CDR3 in DNA: TGTGCCAGTTCCCAGCGGGCGTCCTACGAGCAGTACTTC. This gives the protein CASSQRASYEQYF.

As to this clonotype: The conserved closing phenylalanine or tryptophan is absent in this CDR3, likely reflecting a read error. The DNA is left out, because the CDR3 cannot be placed on it with certainty; the CDR3 is given as TCRdb lists it. This chain connects TRBV10-3 to TRBJ1-2; the tabulated D call, TRBD1, remains unverified against the DNA. The germline CDR1 and CDR2 sequences are ENHRY and SYGVKD. Ends included, the CDR3 has 8 residues. This CDR3 is CAIRRGDR.

The gene calls are TRBV7-9 and TRBJ2-7; the match to TRBD1 covers 7 bases. The CDR3 is 15 amino acids. In germline, CDR1 is SEHNR, CDR2 FQNEAQ (reference sequence). Trimming took 5 bases from V and 7 from J; bases not matched to a gene: 14. For the CDR3, the DNA is TGTGCCAGCAGCCCTCCGAGACAGGGATCCGGGGAGCAGTACTTC. Residues: CASSPPRQGSGEQYF.

The chain has TRBV9 and TRBJ2-7; 9 bases fit TRBD1. The trim removed 3 bases at V and 6 bases at J, leaving 7 bases unmatched. The germline CDR1 and CDR2 sequences are SGDLS and YYNGEE. CDR3 size: 14 residues. CDR3 sequence reads: CASSEGTGHSEQYF. The CDR3 coding sequence is TGTGCCAGCAGCGAGGGGACAGGGCATAGCGAGCAGTACTTC.

The table lists this clonotype with many counts. The chain combines TRBV12-3 or TRBV12-4 with TRBJ1-1; 8 bases match TRBD1. With V trimmed by 6 bases and J by 7 bases, 13 bases remained unmatched. The CDR3 is 15 amino acids. CDR3 sequence: CASRLRPTGEDEAFF. The CDR3 DNA reads TGTGCCAGCAGGCTGAGGCCGACAGGGGAGGATGAAGCTTTCTTT.